This T cell receptor (beta chain) was recorded in a study of STAT5B mutations in CD4+ large granular lymphocyte leukemia. Sequencing was at survey level. In the original analysis: Lowest detectable productive clonotype frequency was 2.59 x 10-5. Some clones are missing from TCRdb's copy, which holds only in-frame ones; the method was immunoSEQ multiplex PCR. That table gives V, J and clone size, and the DNA gave D and trimming. The sample lists more than 30,000 clones; 70% to 90% were seen once. Study-level points and caveats: Roughly 27% of private leukemic clonotypes occurred rarely in other patients' non-leukemic repertoires. Top patient clones used TRBV06 genes more often: 8/27 versus 2/35 in controls.

Note on this clone: What it binds is unknown.

Germline loops: CDR1 SGDLS, CDR2 YYNGEE. The CDR3 extends over 15 amino acids. Trimming took 4 bases from V and 2 from J, leaving 14 bases between them. The sequenced sample consisted of CD4+ T cells from blood buffy coats. This receptor was identified in a human donor in good health. The chain is built from TRBV9 and TRBJ2-3; no clear D. Written as DNA, the CDR3 is TGTGCCAGCAGCCCGATGGGATCCTTCACAGATACGCAGTATTTT. Residues: CASSPMGSFTDTQYF. The complete variable domain, with remaining parts taken from reference TRBV9 and TRBJ2-3, reads DSGVTQTPKHLITATGQRVTLRCSPRSGDLSVYWYQQSLDQGLQFLIQYYNGEERAKGNILERFSAQQFPDLHSELNLSSLELGDSALYFCASSPMGSFTDTQYFGPGTRLTVL.